A single T cell receptor beta chain is shown here with its context. Its target antigen remains unknown. An end of the junction does not agree with germline; a read error may underlie this. The data were obtained in a study of blood T cells in healthy people across ages (dated by TCRdb to 2015 to 2017). Regarding the research as a whole: Template switching captured roughly one uniquely barcoded TCR beta cDNA molecule per two T cells in model experiments. The study measured age-related changes in TCR beta repertoire diversity using deep sequencing normalized with unique cDNA molecular identifiers. The donors were split into four age groups: young (average about 15 years), middle-aged (39), aged (approximately 60) and long-lived (roughly 80). To avoid experimental bias, donors of different ages were spread randomly across the sequencing lanes. Using the same blood draw, the study looked at two additional independent replicas of 1 million unique cDNA reads for two donors, one aged 18 to 29 and the other aged 80 or older.

The roughly 39 donors, aged about 6 to 90 years, were systemically healthy Caucasian individuals from Russia. Each donor gave ten milliliters of peripheral blood, drawn into EDTA-treated Vacutainer tubes. Ficoll-Paque density-gradient centrifugation was used to isolate PBMCs, with at least 6.5 million per sample. Trizol reagent was used to extract total RNA from the PBMCs, yielding at least 6 micrograms per sample. For every donor, flow cytometry on a PBMC aliquot measured the percentage of naive CD45RAhigh/CD27high T cells. CDR1 and CDR2 (SGHRS, YFSETQ) derive from the germline V gene. The CDR3 holds 14 amino acids from the cysteine to the phenylalanine. The retained sequence is limited to the CDR3, 42 bases, with the frame set at the first base. General findings and caveats noted by the study authors: There was a strong correlation between observed TCR beta diversity and the percentage of naive T cells measured by flow cytometry. Conclusive comparison of naive and antigen-experienced compartments was prevented by the profiling of bulk unsorted PBMCs. Estimates of total diversity based on one million sequenced T cells were considered lower bounds and underestimates. The CMV infection status of donors was not known, potentially confounding age-related changes in expanded clonotypes. As age increased, observed TCR beta diversity per million T cells dropped in a roughly linear way, and a significant reduction was already evident by age about 40. Compared with the aged group, the long-lived group had more naive CD4+ T cells, fewer expanded clones and increased TCR diversity, a pattern suggesting age selection.

Libraries were constructed by 5' RACE. This sample was sequenced with an Illumina HiSeq 2500. A second roughly 6 to 12 cycle PCR used a sample-barcoded 5' primer and a J-beta primer mix. A unique molecular identifier was introduced onto each TCR beta cDNA molecule by a template-switch 5' adaptor carrying 12 random nucleotides. At least 3 million CDR3-containing paired-end reads were obtained from each sample. All of the RNA was converted into first-strand cDNA using the Mint cDNA synthesis kit, with a TRBC-specific oligonucleotide serving as the primer. Following uracil-DNA glycosylase treatment, all cDNA underwent a first 18-cycle PCR with the universal primers M1SS and BC2_uni_R. The published analysis was carried out like this. For normalization, 1 million high-quality reads, each with a distinct molecular identifier, were randomly selected from each sample. Instead of being binned into consensus sequences, reads that shared molecular identifiers were thrown out. CDR3 identification, clonotype clustering and error correction used MiTCR with a Q25 quality threshold and the strictest error-elimination algorithm. A nonparametric unseen species model with Euler transformation was used to estimate lower-bound total TCR beta diversity. TCRdb itself trimmed the public reads at Q25 with fastp, ran MiXCR and retained productive beta chains. CDR3 protein duplicates are merged, each entry listing the most common genes and DNA. TCRdb assigned the V and J calls; the authors' analysis was not used. This sample gives under 2 million distinct CDR3 sequences in total; 34% of them show up just once. Approximately 10% of the sample is in the top ten clones.

The receptor was isolated from a woman in her twenties or thirties in good health. The chain joins TRBV5-1 to TRBJ2-5, and TRBD1 may be the D gene, going by 6 matching bases. Sequencing input: blood. The CDR3 corresponds to CASNLSGGGETQYF. The sequence in DNA is TGCGCCAGCAACTTGAGTGGGGGCGGCGAGACCCAGTACTTC.